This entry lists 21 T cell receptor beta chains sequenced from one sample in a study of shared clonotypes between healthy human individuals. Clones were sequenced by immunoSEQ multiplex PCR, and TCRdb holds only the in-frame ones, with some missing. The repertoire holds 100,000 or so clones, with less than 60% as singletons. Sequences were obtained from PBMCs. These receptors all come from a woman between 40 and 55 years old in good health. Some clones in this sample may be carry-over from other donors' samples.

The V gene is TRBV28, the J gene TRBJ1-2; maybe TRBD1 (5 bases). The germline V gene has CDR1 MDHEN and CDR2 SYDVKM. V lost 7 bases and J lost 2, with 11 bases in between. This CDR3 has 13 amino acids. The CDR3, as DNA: TGTGCCAGCATCGCAGGGCGGAACTATGGCTACACCTTC. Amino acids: CASIAGRNYGYTF.

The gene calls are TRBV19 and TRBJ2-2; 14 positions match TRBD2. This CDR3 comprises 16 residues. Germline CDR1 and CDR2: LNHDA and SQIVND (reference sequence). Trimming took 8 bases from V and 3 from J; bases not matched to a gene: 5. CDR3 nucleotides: TGTGCCAGTCGACTAGCGGGAGGGCGGGACACCGGGGAGCTGTTTTTT. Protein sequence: CASRLAGGRDTGELFF.

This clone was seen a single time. CDR3 bases: TGTGCCAGCAGCCCCGTAGCGGGAGGCACCTACGAGCAGTACTTC. It yields the protein CASSPVAGGTYEQYF. The rearrangement links TRBV7-2 to TRBJ2-7; 10 positions agree with TRBD2. Trimming at V came to 5 bases and at J to 2 bases, leaving 6 bases not matched to a gene. The CDR3 has 15 residues. The germline V gene has CDR1 SGHTA and CDR2 FQGNSA. Together with reference TRBV7-2 and TRBJ2-7, the CDR3 gives the full variable domain: GAGVSQSPSNKVTEKGKDVELRCDPISGHTALYWYRQSLGQGLEFLIYFQGNSAPDKSGLPSDRFSAERTGGSVSTLTIQRTQQEDSAVYLCASSPVAGGTYEQYFGPGTRLTVT.

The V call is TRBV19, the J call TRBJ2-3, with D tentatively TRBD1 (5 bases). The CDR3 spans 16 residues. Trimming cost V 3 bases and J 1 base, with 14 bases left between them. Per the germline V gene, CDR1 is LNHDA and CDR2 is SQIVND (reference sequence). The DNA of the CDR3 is TGTGCCAGTAGTATTGGGGCCAATGTTCGCACAGATACGCAGTATTTT. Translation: CASSIGANVRTDTQYF.

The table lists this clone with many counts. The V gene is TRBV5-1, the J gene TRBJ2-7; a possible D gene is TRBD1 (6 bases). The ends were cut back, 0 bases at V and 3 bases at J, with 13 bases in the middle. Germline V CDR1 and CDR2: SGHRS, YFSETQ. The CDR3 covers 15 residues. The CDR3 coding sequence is TGCGCCAGCAGCTTGGGCCCAGGGGACATCTACGAGCAGTACTTC. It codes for CASSLGPGDIYEQYF.

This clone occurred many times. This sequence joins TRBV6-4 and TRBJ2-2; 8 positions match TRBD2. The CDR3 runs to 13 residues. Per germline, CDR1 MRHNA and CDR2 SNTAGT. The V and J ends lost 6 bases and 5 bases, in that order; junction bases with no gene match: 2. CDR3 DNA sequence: TGTGCCAGCAGCGGGGGGGAGACCGGGGAGCTGTTTTTT. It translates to CASSGGETGELFF.

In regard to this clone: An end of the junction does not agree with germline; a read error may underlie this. CDR3 residues: CASGLRTGGLTDTQYF. The CDR3 region has the DNA TGCGCCAGCGGCTTGCGAACAGGGGGACTCACAGATACGCAGTATTTT. The V and J genes are TRBV5-1 and TRBJ2-3; TRBD1 agrees at 8 bases. The CDR3 spans 16 residues. Germline loops: CDR1 SGHRS, CDR2 YFSETQ.

CDR3 sequence reads: CASQREASGANVLTF. The CDR3 nucleotides are TGTGCCAGCCAGCGGGAGGCGTCTGGGGCCAACGTCCTGACTTTC. The chain carries TRBV7-2 and TRBJ2-6; TRBD2 matches 9 bases. The germline gives CDR1 SGHTA, CDR2 FQGNSA. V shed 8 bases, J shed 1 base, and the junction held 3 bases outside the gene matches. The CDR3 has 15 amino acids. The full variable domain, completed using reference TRBV7-2 and TRBJ2-6, is GAGVSQSPSNKVTEKGKDVELRCDPISGHTALYWYRQSLGQGLEFLIYFQGNSAPDKSGLPSDRFSAERTGGSVSTLTIQRTQQEDSAVYLCASQREASGANVLTFGAGSRLTVL.

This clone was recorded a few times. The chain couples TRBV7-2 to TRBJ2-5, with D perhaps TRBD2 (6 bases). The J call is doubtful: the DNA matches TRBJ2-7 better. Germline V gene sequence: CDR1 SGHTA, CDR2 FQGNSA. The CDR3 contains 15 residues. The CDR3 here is CASSLRDGSPYEQYF. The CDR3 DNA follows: TGTGCCAGCAGCTTGCGGGACGGATCTCCCTACGAGCAGTACTTC.

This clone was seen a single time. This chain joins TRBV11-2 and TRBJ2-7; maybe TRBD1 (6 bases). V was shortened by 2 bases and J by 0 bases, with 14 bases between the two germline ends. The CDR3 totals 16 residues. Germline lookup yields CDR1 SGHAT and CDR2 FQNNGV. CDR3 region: CASSLWPPDSSYEQYF. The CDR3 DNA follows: TGTGCCAGCAGCTTATGGCCGCCGGACAGCTCCTACGAGCAGTACTTC.

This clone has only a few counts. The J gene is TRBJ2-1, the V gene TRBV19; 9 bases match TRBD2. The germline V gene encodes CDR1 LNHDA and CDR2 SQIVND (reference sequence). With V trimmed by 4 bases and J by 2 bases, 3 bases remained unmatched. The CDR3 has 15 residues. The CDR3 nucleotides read TGTGCCAGTAGTACAAGCGGGAGGACCTACAATGAGCAGTTCTTC. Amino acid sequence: CASSTSGRTYNEQFF.

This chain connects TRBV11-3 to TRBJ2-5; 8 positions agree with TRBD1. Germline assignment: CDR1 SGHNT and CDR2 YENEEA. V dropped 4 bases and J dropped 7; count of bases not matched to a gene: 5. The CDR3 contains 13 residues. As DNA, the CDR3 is TGTGCCAGCAGCTCAGGGGGCTTGGGGACCCAGTACTTC. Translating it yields CASSSGGLGTQYF.

In DNA form, the CDR3 reads TGTGCCAGCAGCCGACAGGGTAGGTCCGGGACCGACTACGAGCAGTACTTC. Protein: CASSRQGRSGTDYEQYF. The chain is built from TRBV27 and TRBJ2-7; 7 nucleotides align to TRBD1. In germline, CDR1 is MNHEY, CDR2 SMNVEV (reference sequence). Unmatched junction bases numbered 17, after V lost 6 bases and J lost 3 bases. The CDR3 has 17 amino acids.

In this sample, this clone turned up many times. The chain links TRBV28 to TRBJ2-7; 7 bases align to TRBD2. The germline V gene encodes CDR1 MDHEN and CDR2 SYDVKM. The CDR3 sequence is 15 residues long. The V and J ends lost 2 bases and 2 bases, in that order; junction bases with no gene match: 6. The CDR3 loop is CASSLNPGGPYEQYF. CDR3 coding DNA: TGTGCCAGCAGTTTAAATCCGGGAGGACCCTACGAGCAGTACTTC.

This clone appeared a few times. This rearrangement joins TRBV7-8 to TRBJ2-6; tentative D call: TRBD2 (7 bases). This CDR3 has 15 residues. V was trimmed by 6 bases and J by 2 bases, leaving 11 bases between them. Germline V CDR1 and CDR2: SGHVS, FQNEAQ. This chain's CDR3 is CASSRGGAGANVLTF. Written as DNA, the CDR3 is TGTGCCAGCAGTCGCGGGGGCGCTGGGGCCAACGTCCTGACTTTC. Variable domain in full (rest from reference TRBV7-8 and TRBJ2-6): GAGVSQSPRYKVAKRGQDVALRCDPISGHVSLFWYQQALGQGPEFLTYFQNEAQLDKSGLPSDRFFAERPEGSVSTLKIQRTQQEDSAVYLCASSRGGAGANVLTFGAGSRLTVL.

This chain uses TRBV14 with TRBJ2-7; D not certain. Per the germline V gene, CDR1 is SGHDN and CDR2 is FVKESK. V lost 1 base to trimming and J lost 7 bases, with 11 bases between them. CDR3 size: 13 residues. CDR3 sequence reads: CASSQVRSGEQYF. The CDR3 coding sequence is TGTGCCAGCAGCCAAGTGCGGTCCGGAGAGCAGTACTTC.

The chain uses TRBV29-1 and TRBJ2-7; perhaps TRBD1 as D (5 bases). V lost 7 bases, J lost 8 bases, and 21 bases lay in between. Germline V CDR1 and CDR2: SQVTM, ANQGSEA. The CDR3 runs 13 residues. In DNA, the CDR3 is TGCAGCGCCGACCTGTCTGTGGGGCATAAGCAGTACTTC. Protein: CSADLSVGHKQYF.

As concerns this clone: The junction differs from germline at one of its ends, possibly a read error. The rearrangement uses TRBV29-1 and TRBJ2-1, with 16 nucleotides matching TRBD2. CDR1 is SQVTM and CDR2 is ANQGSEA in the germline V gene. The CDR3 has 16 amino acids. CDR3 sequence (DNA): TGCAGCGTAGAAGGGACTAGCGGGGGGGACTACAATGAGCAGTTCTTC. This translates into CSVEGTSGGDYNEQFF.

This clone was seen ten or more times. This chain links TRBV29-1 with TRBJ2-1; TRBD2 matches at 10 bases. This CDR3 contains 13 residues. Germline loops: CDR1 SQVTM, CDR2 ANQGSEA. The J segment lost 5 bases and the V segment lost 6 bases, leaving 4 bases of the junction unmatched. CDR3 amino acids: CSVLAGANNEQFF. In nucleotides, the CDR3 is TGCAGCGTCCTAGCGGGGGCTAACAATGAGCAGTTCTTC.

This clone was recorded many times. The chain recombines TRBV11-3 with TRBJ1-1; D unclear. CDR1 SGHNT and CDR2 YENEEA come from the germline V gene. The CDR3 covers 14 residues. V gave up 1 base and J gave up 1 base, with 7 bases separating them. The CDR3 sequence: CASSLGTENTEAFF. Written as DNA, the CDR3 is TGTGCCAGCAGCTTAGGGACGGAGAACACTGAAGCTTTCTTT.

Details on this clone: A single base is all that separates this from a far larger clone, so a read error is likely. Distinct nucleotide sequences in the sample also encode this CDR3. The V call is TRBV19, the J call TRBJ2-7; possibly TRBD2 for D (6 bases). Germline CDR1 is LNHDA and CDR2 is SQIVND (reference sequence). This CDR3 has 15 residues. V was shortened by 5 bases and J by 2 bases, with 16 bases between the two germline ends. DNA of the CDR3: TGTGCCAGTAGTCCCGGGACTGGACCTACCTACGAGCAGTACTTC. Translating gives CASSPGTGPTYEQYF.